The 25 T cell receptor beta chains in this list originate from one sample, sequenced in a study of vaccination effects on CD4 cells after COVID-19 (dated by TCRdb to between 2021 and 2022). The library was built by means of the immunoSEQ multiplex PCR assay. TCRdb provides this immuneACCESS table in a form limited to in-frame rearrangements. Some clones are lacking; in checked studies, under half of them reflect an unresolved V gene, and why the rest are absent is not known. The sample table lists approximately 26,000 clones, about 70% of them with a count of one. Around 8.5% of the sample lies in the top ten. To identify antigen-specific CD4+ T cell clonotypes by their expansion, the ViraFEST assay first stimulated PBMC with viral peptide pools and then applied TCR sequencing. After around 11 days of culture, CD4+ T cells were isolated with the EasySep CD4+ T cell isolation kit. Each participant received two doses of an mRNA SARS-CoV-2 vaccine, either BNT162b2 or mRNA-1273.

Their antigens are not known. The starting material was CD4+ T cells from PBMCs cultured with SARS-CoV-2 spike peptides, obtained after COVID-19 vaccination. The cell subset or site tag for this specimen amounts to: SARS-CoV-2 spike overlapping peptide pool stimulation. These receptors all come from a human donor who received a COVID-19 vaccine.

The CDR3 spells CASSQDSAGNTEAFF. Here the CDR3 DNA reads TGTGCCAGCAGCCAAGACAGTGCTGGGAACACTGAAGCTTTCTTT. This chain joins TRBV4-2 and TRBJ1-1; D not certain. The germline CDR1 and CDR2 sequences are LGHNA and YNFKEQ. The CDR3 loop spans 15 amino acids. The V end lost 0 bases, the J end lost 1 base, and 9 bases lay between the germline ends.

This clone was detected once. The CDR3 spells CASSVDAGASNQPQHF. In nucleotides, the CDR3 is TGTGCCAGCAGCGTAGATGCGGGGGCGAGCAATCAGCCCCAGCATTTT. The rearrangement links TRBV9 to TRBJ1-5; possibly TRBD1 for D (6 bases). V dropped 0 bases and J dropped 1 base, with 11 bases sitting between them. The CDR3 contains 16 residues. Germline V lookup: CDR1 SGDLS, CDR2 YYNGEE. Variable domain in full (rest from reference TRBV9 and TRBJ1-5): DSGVTQTPKHLITATGQRVTLRCSPRSGDLSVYWYQQSLDQGLQFLIQYYNGEERAKGNILERFSAQQFPDLHSELNLSSLELGDSALYFCASSVDAGASNQPQHFGDGTRLSIL.

This clone was observed a handful of times. The chain links TRBV11-2 to TRBJ2-5; D uncertain. The CDR3 consists of 13 residues. Trimming left V 4 bases short and J 6 bases short, with 12 bases between. The V gene's germline CDR1 is SGHAT and CDR2 FQNNGV. As DNA, the CDR3 is TGTGCCAGCAGCTCCCAGTTGGAGAAGACCCAGTACTTC. Amino acid sequence: CASSSQLEKTQYF.

In DNA form, the CDR3 reads TGTGCTAGTGGTTTACGGACAGATACGCAGTATTTT. Protein: CASGLRTDTQYF. This chain connects TRBV12-5 to TRBJ2-3, with D hard to call. V was pared by 3 bases and J by 3 bases, with 4 bases between. The CDR3 is made up of 12 amino acids. The germline gives CDR1 LGHNT, CDR2 FRNRAP.

In its sample, this clone was seen once. The gene calls are TRBV5-1 and TRBJ2-1, with 13 nucleotides matching TRBD2. The CDR3 is 18 residues long. V was pared by 0 bases and J by 8 bases, with 11 bases of the junction left unmatched. In germline, CDR1 is SGHRS, CDR2 YFSETQ. The CDR3 DNA follows: TGCGCCAGCAGCTTGGATCCTCCCGGGACTAGCGGGGTAGATGAGCAGTTCTTC. Residues: CASSLDPPGTSGVDEQFF.

The J gene is TRBJ2-7, the V gene TRBV7-2, with 10 bases matching TRBD2. The CDR3 consists of 14 residues. Germline lookup yields CDR1 SGHTA and CDR2 FQGNSA. V lost 4 bases to trimming and J lost 9 bases; unmatched junction nucleotides: 9. DNA for the CDR3: TGTGCCAGCAGCTCCGGGACTAGCGCCGAGGGGCAGTACTTC. Its translation: CASSSGTSAEGQYF.

The chain combines TRBV6-6 with TRBJ2-3, with D possibly TRBD2 on 5 matching bases. Germline values: CDR1 MNHNY, CDR2 SVGAGI (reference sequence). V was cut by 1 base and J by 2 bases, with 13 bases left in between. This CDR3 spans 16 amino acids. Here the CDR3 DNA reads TGTGCCAGCAGTTACTGGACGGGAAGGTCCACAGATACGCAGTATTTT. Its translation is CASSYWTGRSTDTQYF.

The rearrangement uses TRBV19 and TRBJ2-7; TRBD1 agrees at 10 bases. The V gene's germline CDR1 is LNHDA and CDR2 SQIVND (reference sequence). V lost 5 bases and J lost 3; bases outside the gene matches: 4. CDR3 length equals 14 residues. The CDR3 loop reads CASSRTGGIYEQYF. The CDR3 DNA is TGTGCCAGTAGTCGGACAGGGGGTATCTACGAGCAGTACTTC.

This sequence joins TRBV11-2 and TRBJ1-3; no definite D call. CDR1 and CDR2 from the germline V gene are SGHAT and FQNNGV. The V gene lost 5 bases and the J gene lost 4 bases, with 15 bases spanning the gap. This CDR3 is built from 15 residues. CDR3 sequence (DNA): TGTGCCAGCAGCAAAGTGGTGGGTTGGGGAAACACCATATATTTT. Its translation is CASSKVVGWGNTIYF.

The chain has TRBV2 and TRBJ2-1, with D maybe TRBD1 (6 bases). V was clipped by 4 bases and J by 6 bases, with 13 bases between them. Germline V lookup: CDR1 SNHLY, CDR2 FYNNEI. The CDR3 contains 14 residues. The CDR3 bases are TGTGCCAGCAGTGTTGACAGGATTACCAATGAGCAGTTCTTC. Translating gives CASSVDRITNEQFF.

As to this clone: Other DNA sequences in the sample encode the same CDR3. V usage is TRBV5-1 and J usage is TRBJ2-5; 9 bases agree with TRBD1. In germline, CDR1 is SGHRS, CDR2 YFSETQ. The CDR3 length is 14 residues. The V and J ends lost 4 bases and 2 bases, in that order; junction bases with no gene match: 3. The CDR3: CASSPGQGQETQYF. The CDR3 DNA sequence: TGCGCCAGCAGCCCGGGACAGGGACAAGAGACCCAGTACTTC.

V and J are TRBV12-3 or TRBV12-4 and TRBJ1-2, with TRBD1 matching 8 bases. Trimming cost V 5 bases and J 4 bases; bases outside gene matches: 3. There are 13 residues in the CDR3. The CDR3 DNA reads as TGTGCCAGCAGTGGACAGGGAAGCTATGGCTACACCTTC. This encodes CASSGQGSYGYTF.

This rearrangement joins TRBV6-6 to TRBJ2-7; weak D call: TRBD1 (5 bases). Germline V gene data show CDR1 as MNHNY and CDR2 as SVGAGI (reference sequence). V was shortened by 2 bases and J by 3 bases, with 17 bases between the two germline ends. The CDR3 sequence is 16 residues long. The CDR3 reads CASSYGDHNQGYEQYF. DNA of the CDR3: TGTGCCAGCAGTTACGGCGACCATAACCAGGGCTACGAGCAGTACTTC.

The chain has TRBV7-9 and TRBJ1-2; D remains unclear. The CDR3 is 13 residues long. V was clipped by 4 bases and J by 1 base, with 7 bases between them. Germline CDR1 and CDR2: SEHNR and FQNEAQ (reference sequence). For the CDR3, the DNA is TGTGCCAGCAGCTCCAGCAATAACTATGGCTACACCTTC. Its protein is CASSSSNNYGYTF.

This clone has just a few counts. The rearrangement uses TRBV4-1 and TRBJ2-2; 9 bases fit TRBD1. Germline CDR1 and CDR2: MGHRA and YSYEKL. The CDR3 extends over 14 amino acids. V was clipped by 4 bases and J by 4 bases; unmatched bases: 1. CDR3 sequence reads: CASSPTGGTGELFF. CDR3 nucleotides: TGCGCCAGCAGCCCGACAGGGGGCACCGGGGAGCTGTTTTTT.

The gene calls are TRBV30 and TRBJ2-2; 7 bases fit TRBD2. CDR3 size: 14 residues. J was trimmed by 8 bases and V by 4 bases; bases with no gene match: 10. CDR1 and CDR2 (germline): GTSNPN, SVGIG (reference sequence). Written as DNA, the CDR3 is TGTGCCTGGAACCCTGGGCCTAGCGGAGGGGAGCTGTTTTTT. It specifies CAWNPGPSGGELFF. Full variable domain (rest looked up from reference TRBV30 and TRBJ2-2): SQTIHQWPATLVQPVGSPLSLECTVEGTSNPNLYWYRQAAGRGLQLLFYSVGIGQISSEVPQNLSASRPQDRQFILSSKKLLLSDSGFYLCAWNPGPSGGELFFGEGSRLTVL.

This clone was detected a few times. CDR3 protein: CATVYVGYSNQPQHF. The CDR3 DNA sequence: TGTGCCACCGTTTACGTGGGCTATAGCAATCAGCCCCAGCATTTT. The chain combines TRBV24-1 with TRBJ1-5; D gene uncertain. This CDR3 is built from 15 residues. V was cut by 9 bases and J by 0 bases, with 14 bases left in between. CDR1 is KGHDR, CDR2 SFDVKD, per germline.

This clone was detected a few times. V gene TRBV11-2 combines with J gene TRBJ1-6; tentatively, D is TRBD1 (6 bases). Trimming took 1 base from V and 10 from J, leaving 17 bases between them. The CDR3 sequence is 16 residues long. The germline gives CDR1 SGHAT, CDR2 FQNNGV. CDR3 residues: CASSLVLGAVGSPLHF. The CDR3 bases are TGTGCCAGCAGCTTAGTCCTGGGGGCGGTAGGCTCACCCCTCCACTTT.

The chain employs TRBV5-1 and TRBJ2-1, with a possible D match to TRBD1 (5 bases). V lost 4 bases and J lost 11, with 13 bases in between. The CDR3 totals 12 residues. Germline V gene data show CDR1 as SGHRS and CDR2 as YFSETQ. This chain's CDR3 is CASSHYDRKQFF. CDR3 nucleotide sequence: TGCGCCAGCAGCCACTATGACAGAAAGCAGTTCTTC.

This chain uses TRBV6-5 with TRBJ2-5, with D hard to call. The CDR3 contains 13 residues. V shed 6 bases and J shed 0 bases, with 8 bases lying between them. Looked up from germline, CDR1 is MNHEY and CDR2 is SVGAGI. CDR3 coding DNA: TGTGCCAGCAGGTCACTGGACCAAGAGACCCAGTACTTC. It is translated as CASRSLDQETQYF.

The chain couples TRBV6-5 to TRBJ1-1; the D gene is possibly TRBD1 (5 bases). Trimming took off 0 bases at V and 3 bases at J, with 11 bases between the two ends. Germline V gene data show CDR1 as MNHEY and CDR2 as SVGAGI. This CDR3 has 15 residues. CDR3 in DNA: TGTGCCAGCAGTTACTCACCTCTAGGGGACACTGAAGCTTTCTTT. This encodes CASSYSPLGDTEAFF.

This chain links TRBV6-1 with TRBJ2-7; 9 bases are a match to TRBD2. CDR1 is MNHNS and CDR2 is SASEGT in the germline V gene. The CDR3 runs to 15 residues. The trim removed 2 bases at V and 2 bases at J, leaving 4 bases unmatched. The CDR3 coding sequence is TGTGCCAGCAGTGAACTAGCGGGGACCCCCTACGAGCAGTACTTC. Protein product: CASSELAGTPYEQYF.

The chain links TRBV6-5 to TRBJ2-5; 11 bases match TRBD2. CDR1 and CDR2 (germline): MNHEY, SVGAGI. The J segment lost 1 base and the V segment lost 6 bases, leaving 4 bases of the junction unmatched. The CDR3 has 15 residues. Written as DNA, the CDR3 is TGTGCCAGCAGAGGGACTAGCGGATTCCAAGAGACCCAGTACTTC. The encoded protein is CASRGTSGFQETQYF.

V gene TRBV2 combines with J gene TRBJ1-6, with D possibly being TRBD1 (5 bases). CDR3 length: 14 residues. Germline lookup yields CDR1 SNHLY and CDR2 FYNNEI. V lost 4 bases and J lost 7, with 11 bases in between. The CDR3 nucleotides are TGTGCCAGCAGTGCGGACGACAGAAATTCACCCCTCCACTTT. Protein sequence: CASSADDRNSPLHF. Full variable domain (remainder filled in from reference TRBV2 and TRBJ1-6): EPEVTQTPSHQVTQMGQEVILRCVPISNHLYFYWYRQILGQKVEFLVSFYNNEISEKSEIFDDQFSVERPDGSNFTLKIRSTKLEDSAMYFCASSADDRNSPLHFGNGTRLTVT.

This chain uses TRBV12-5 with TRBJ2-7; D remains ambiguous. The CDR3 is 12 amino acids. Trimming removed 1 base from V and 3 bases from J, with 4 bases in between. Germline CDR1 LGHNT, CDR2 FRNRAP. CDR3: CASGLGDYEQYF. Written as DNA, the CDR3 is TGTGCTAGTGGTTTGGGGGACTACGAGCAGTACTTC.